The 27 T cell receptor beta chains listed next were all sequenced from one sample in a study of blood T cell repertoires in COVID-19. Produced via immunoSEQ multiplex PCR; TCRdb's table is partial and in-frame only. The sample consists of around 250,000 clones, nearly 90% of them appearing once. Source material: peripheral blood. Every receptor here comes from a human donor in a cohort sampled during active COVID-19.

The V and J genes are TRBV5-1 and TRBJ2-1, with D maybe TRBD2 (5 bases). Deletions cut 0 bases from V and 4 bases from J, with 11 bases between. Germline CDR1 is SGHRS and CDR2 is YFSETQ. The CDR3 loop spans 15 amino acids. This chain's CDR3 is CASSLEGVSYNEQFF. The CDR3 DNA is TGCGCCAGCAGCTTGGAGGGAGTATCATACAATGAGCAGTTCTTC. The whole variable domain, remainder taken from reference TRBV5-1 and TRBJ2-1, is KAGVTQTPRYLIKTRGQQVTLSCSPISGHRSVSWYQQTPGQGLQFLFEYFSETQRNKGNFPGRFSGRQFSNSRSEMNVSTLELGDSALYLCASSLEGVSYNEQFFGPGTRLTVL.

The chain links TRBV7-8 to TRBJ2-7; 7 bases map to TRBD2. V was clipped by 2 bases and J by 7 bases; unmatched bases: 11. CDR1 and CDR2 from the germline V gene are SGHVS and FQNEAQ. This CDR3 comprises 15 residues. Here the CDR3 DNA reads TGTGCCAGCAGCTTAACGGTAGGGAGGGTAAAGGAGCAGTACTTC. Protein product: CASSLTVGRVKEQYF.

The V gene is TRBV28, the J gene TRBJ2-2; 7 bases agree with TRBD1. J was trimmed by 1 base and V by 6 bases; bases with no gene match: 5. Per germline, CDR1 MDHEN and CDR2 SYDVKM. The CDR3 spans 15 residues. CDR3 protein: CASSRRQGNTGELFF. In nucleotides, the CDR3 is TGTGCCAGCAGCCGTAGACAGGGGAACACCGGGGAGCTGTTTTTT.

The chain links TRBV5-1 to TRBJ1-6; D might be TRBD1 (6 bases). Deletions cut 4 bases from V and 8 bases from J, with 13 bases between. CDR3 size: 14 residues. Germline V gene data show CDR1 as SGHRS and CDR2 as YFSETQ. The CDR3 protein is CASSPTGLDSPLHF. The CDR3 DNA is TGCGCCAGCAGCCCCACAGGGTTAGATTCACCCCTCCACTTT.

This clone is a singleton in its sample. This rearrangement joins TRBV7-9 to TRBJ2-1; TRBD2 agrees at 7 bases. The CDR3 has 18 residues. Germline V CDR1 and CDR2: SEHNR, FQNEAQ (reference sequence). J gave up 3 bases and V 1 base, and 12 bases lay outside the gene matches. CDR3: CASSLEAGSGAYYNEQFF. In DNA, the CDR3 is TGTGCCAGCAGCTTAGAGGCGGGCAGCGGGGCTTACTACAATGAGCAGTTCTTC. The entire variable domain, with the rest obtained from reference TRBV7-9 and TRBJ2-1, is as follows: DTGVSQNPRHKITKRGQNVTFRCDPISEHNRLYWYRQTLGQGPEFLTYFQNEAQLEKSRLLSDRFSAERPKGSFSTLEIQRTEQGDSAMYLCASSLEAGSGAYYNEQFFGPGTRLTVL.

V usage is TRBV23-1 and J usage is TRBJ1-1; tentatively, D is TRBD1 (6 bases). TRBV23-1 has ORF status, its function being uncertain. The CDR3 loop spans 15 amino acids. The V end lost 4 bases, the J end lost 1 base, and 13 bases lay between the germline ends. The CDR3 protein is CASSPGVYRNTEAFF. The CDR3, as DNA: TGCGCCAGCAGTCCAGGGGTATATCGGAACACTGAAGCTTTCTTT.

The rearrangement uses TRBV19 and TRBJ1-6; 9 bases are a match to TRBD1. The CDR3 sequence is 17 residues long. Germline-derived CDR1 and CDR2 are LNHDA and SQIVND (reference sequence). V shed 4 bases and J 0 bases; nucleotides not matched to a gene: 4. The CDR3 coding sequence is TGTGCCAGTAGTACCCGGGACAGGGCCTCCTATAATTCACCCCTCCACTTT. It encodes CASSTRDRASYNSPLHF.

This chain links TRBV5-1 with TRBJ2-1; the D gene is possibly TRBD2 (5 bases). Between the trimmed V and J ends, which lost 3 bases and 6 bases, there was a span of 22 bases. The CDR3 is 17 residues long. Germline-derived CDR1 and CDR2 are SGHRS and YFSETQ. In DNA form, the CDR3 reads TGCGCCAGCAGCTCGGCGCTTAGCGCCAACCTACGCAATGAGCAGTTCTTC. Translated, it gives CASSSALSANLRNEQFF. Using reference TRBV5-1 and TRBJ2-1 for the parts outside the CDR3, the full variable domain is KAGVTQTPRYLIKTRGQQVTLSCSPISGHRSVSWYQQTPGQGLQFLFEYFSETQRNKGNFPGRFSGRQFSNSRSEMNVSTLELGDSALYLCASSSALSANLRNEQFFGPGTRLTVL.

The CDR3 sequence is CASSQGRARGKNEQYF. CDR3 sequence (DNA): TGCGCCAGCAGCCAAGGGAGGGCCAGGGGGAAGAACGAGCAGTACTTC. V gene TRBV4-1 combines with J gene TRBJ2-7; perhaps TRBD1 as D (7 bases). CDR3 length equals 16 residues. V gave up 1 base and J gave up 5 bases, with 18 bases separating them. CDR1 is MGHRA and CDR2 is YSYEKL in the germline V gene.

The CDR3 loop is CASSESSGADGTEAFF. CDR3 sequence (DNA): TGTGCCAGCAGTGAATCCTCAGGGGCGGATGGCACTGAAGCTTTCTTT. The chain links TRBV25-1 to TRBJ1-1, with a weak D call TRBD1 (6 bases). Trimming left V 1 base short and J 4 bases short, with 16 bases between. The length of the CDR3 is 16 residues. CDR1 and CDR2 from the germline V gene are MGHDK and SYGVNS.

The chain joins TRBV18 to TRBJ2-6, with 11 bases fitting TRBD2. CDR1 and CDR2 from the germline V gene are KGHSH and LQKENI. The V segment lost 5 bases and the J segment 1 base; nucleotides outside the gene matches: 7. The CDR3 covers 18 residues. CDR3 region: CASSSGLAGVSGANVLTF. The CDR3 nucleotides read TGTGCCAGCTCATCTGGACTAGCGGGTGTTTCTGGGGCCAACGTCCTGACTTTC.

The rearrangement links TRBV4-1 to TRBJ2-7; TRBD1 aligns across 10 bases. The CDR3 covers 15 residues. Trimming cost V 3 bases and J 5 bases; bases outside gene matches: 7. The germline CDR1 and CDR2 sequences are MGHRA and YSYEKL. The CDR3 nucleotides read TGCGCCAGCAGCCACTCGATGACAGGGGGCAACGAGCAGTACTTC. Translating it yields CASSHSMTGGNEQYF.

The chain employs TRBV27 and TRBJ2-2; TRBD1 agrees at 8 bases. Germline V gene sequence: CDR1 MNHEY, CDR2 SMNVEV (reference sequence). V lost 5 bases to trimming and J lost 5 bases; unmatched junction nucleotides: 10. The CDR3 is 16 amino acids. Written as DNA, the CDR3 is TGTGCCAGCAGTCCCCAGGACAGGGCTGGGACCGGGGAGCTGTTTTTT. This codes for CASSPQDRAGTGELFF.

The chain combines TRBV6-6 with TRBJ2-7, with 9 bases matching TRBD2. V shed 6 bases, J shed 12 bases, and the junction held 12 bases outside the gene matches. Germline CDR1 is MNHNY and CDR2 is SVGAGI (reference sequence). CDR3 length: 13 amino acids. CDR3 amino acids: CASRRASGALGYF. As DNA, the CDR3 is TGTGCCAGCAGGCGGGCTAGCGGGGCCCTGGGGTACTTC.

V and J are TRBV6-5 and TRBJ2-7, with 8 bases matching TRBD2. With 6 bases clipped from V and 0 bases from J, the junction kept 7 bases outside the gene matches. This CDR3 spans 15 amino acids. Per germline, CDR1 MNHEY and CDR2 SVGAGI. The CDR3 nucleotides read TGTGCCAGCAGGAGGACTAGCAGCAGCTCCTACGAGCAGTACTTC. Its translation: CASRRTSSSSYEQYF.

This rearrangement joins TRBV15 to TRBJ2-3, with D possibly being TRBD2 (5 bases). The CDR3 extends over 15 amino acids. V was pared by 0 bases and J by 1 base, with 8 bases between. Per the germline V gene, CDR1 is LNHNV and CDR2 is YYDKDF (reference sequence). CDR3 sequence: CATSRDGRGTDTQYF. As DNA, the CDR3 is TGTGCCACCAGCAGAGATGGGCGGGGCACAGATACGCAGTATTTT.

This chain connects TRBV19 to TRBJ2-1; D may be TRBD2 (5 bases). The V end lost 11 bases, the J end lost 9 bases, and 20 bases lay between the germline ends. Germline V gives CDR1 LNHDA, CDR2 SQIVND (reference sequence). The CDR3 spans 13 residues. The CDR3 loop is CACEGLHLTEQFF. The CDR3 DNA reads as TGTGCCTGTGAGGGCCTGCATCTGACTGAGCAGTTCTTC. The full variable domain, in which reference TRBV19 and TRBJ2-1 provide the parts outside the CDR3, is DGGITQSPKYLFRKEGQNVTLSCEQNLNHDAMYWYRQDPGQGLRLIYYSQIVNDFQKGDIAEGYSVSREKKESFPLTVTSAQKNPTAFYLCACEGLHLTEQFFGPGTRLTVL.

This clone showed up just once. This chain uses TRBV5-1 with TRBJ2-3; D gene uncertain. V shed 0 bases and J shed 5 bases, with 13 bases lying between them. Germline V lookup: CDR1 SGHRS, CDR2 YFSETQ. The CDR3 spans 15 residues. The CDR3 protein is CASSLVQASGDTQYF. DNA for the CDR3: TGCGCCAGCAGCTTGGTTCAAGCCTCGGGAGATACGCAGTATTTT.

The CDR3 DNA is TGTGCCAGCAGGGGGGAGGTTGGTCAGCCCCAGCATTTT. It is translated as CASRGEVGQPQHF. The genes are TRBV6-4 and TRBJ1-5; TRBD1 is a possible D gene (5 bases). Germline V CDR1 and CDR2: MRHNA, SNTAGT. The ends were cut back, 6 bases at V and 6 bases at J, with 12 bases in the middle. This CDR3 is built from 13 residues.

The chain is built from TRBV5-1 and TRBJ2-3; D not resolved. Germline V gives CDR1 SGHRS, CDR2 YFSETQ. This CDR3 has 16 residues. V lost 1 base to trimming and J lost 2 bases, with 14 bases between them. CDR3 nucleotide sequence: TGCGCCAGCAGCTTGCCCACTGCGGAGCTCACAGATACGCAGTATTTT. Amino acid sequence: CASSLPTAELTDTQYF.

The gene calls are TRBV29-1 and TRBJ1-2; possible D gene TRBD1, 6 bases. V dropped 1 base and J dropped 4 bases, with 13 bases sitting between them. CDR3 size: 14 residues. Looked up from germline, CDR1 is SQVTM and CDR2 is ANQGSEA. The CDR3, as DNA: TGCAGCGTTGAAGTCAATGAGGGGGTCTATGGCTACACCTTC. Translating it yields CSVEVNEGVYGYTF.

This rearrangement joins TRBV6-1 to TRBJ2-5; 7 bases map to TRBD2. V trimming: 2 bases; J trimming: 6 bases; junction bases outside the gene matches: 9. This CDR3 region has 15 residues. The germline V gene encodes CDR1 MNHNS and CDR2 SASEGT. The CDR3 DNA reads as TGTGCCAGCAGTGAAAGCCCGACTAGCCAGAAGACCCAGTACTTC. Its translation is CASSESPTSQKTQYF.

V and J are TRBV7-2 and TRBJ2-1; 11 nucleotides line up with TRBD2. After removal of 3 bases from V and 6 bases from J, the junction contained 7 bases not matched to a gene. Germline values: CDR1 SGHTA, CDR2 FQGNSA. The CDR3 has 16 residues. DNA for the CDR3: TGTGCCAGCAGCTTTCACCCCGGGACTAGCGGCAATGAGCAGTTCTTC. Protein sequence: CASSFHPGTSGNEQFF.

This rearrangement joins TRBV30 to TRBJ2-3; D not resolved. Per the germline V gene, CDR1 is GTSNPN and CDR2 is SVGIG (reference sequence). This CDR3 is built from 11 residues. V was pared by 5 bases and J by 0 bases, with 3 bases between. The CDR3 reads CAWHSTDTQYF. For the CDR3, the DNA is TGTGCCTGGCATAGCACAGATACGCAGTATTTT. The variable domain in full, completed from reference TRBV30 and TRBJ2-3, reads SQTIHQWPATLVQPVGSPLSLECTVEGTSNPNLYWYRQAAGRGLQLLFYSVGIGQISSEVPQNLSASRPQDRQFILSSKKLLLSDSGFYLCAWHSTDTQYFGPGTRLTVL.

The V gene is TRBV19, the J gene TRBJ2-7; 9 bases agree with TRBD1. Germline CDR1 LNHDA, CDR2 SQIVND (reference sequence). V shed 1 base, J shed 3 bases, and the junction held 4 bases outside the gene matches. The CDR3 length is 15 residues. The CDR3 bases are TGTGCCAGTAGTATAGGTGGGACAGGGATCTACGAGCAGTACTTC. This encodes CASSIGGTGIYEQYF.

V gene TRBV2 combines with J gene TRBJ2-3, with TRBD2 matching 12 bases. The CDR3 is 16 amino acids. V was clipped by 4 bases and J by 9 bases; unmatched bases: 11. Germline V gene lookup returns CDR1 SNHLY and CDR2 FYNNEI. The DNA for the CDR3 is TGTGCCAGCAGTGCGGGGCTAGCGGGGGGGTTAGACACGCAGTATTTT. Translated: CASSAGLAGGLDTQYF.

In the case of this clone: At the DNA level, this CDR3 is encoded by other sequences in the same sample as well. The rearrangement joins TRBV7-2 to TRBJ2-7; D uncertain. Between the trimmed V and J ends, which lost 5 bases and 0 bases, there was a span of 5 bases. The germline CDR1 and CDR2 sequences are SGHTA and FQGNSA. This CDR3 contains 12 residues. The CDR3 sequence is CASSASSYEQYF. CDR3 nucleotides: TGTGCCAGCAGCGCCAGCTCCTACGAGCAGTACTTC.